The T cell receptor (beta chain) under discussion was sequenced for a study of graft-versus-host responses after intestinal transplantation. Study background: All recipients were given anti-thymocyte globulin induction, and tacrolimus and steroids were then administered for three to four years.

Clones were read by immunoSEQ multiplex PCR, and TCRdb kept only the in-frame ones, dropping some. The table records about 19,000 clones, about 80% of them present only once. The V and J ends lost 1 base and 0 bases respectively, with 11 bases between them. The CDR3 is 16 amino acids. Germline CDR1 reads PRHDT; CDR2 reads FYEKMQ (reference sequence). This clone was found once. The TCR comes from a human patient who received an intestinal transplant, so some T cells may come from the graft donor. The chain employs TRBV13 and TRBJ2-3; D tentatively reads TRBD1 or TRBD2 (5 bases each). The sample here was PBMCs, taken 14 days after transplant. The CDR3 coding sequence is TGTGCCAGCAGCTTAGCAGGGCGGACTAGCACAGATACGCAGTATTTT. Translated, it gives CASSLAGRTSTDTQYF.